This is a list of T cell receptor beta chains from one sample in a study of cytomegalovirus exposure and HLA in healthy donors. The assay was immunoSEQ multiplex PCR, and TCRdb's table has in-frame clones only and misses some. The sample carries about 200,000 clones, around 80% recorded once. The sample comprised PBMCs. The source is a woman under 40 in good health and CMV-seronegative. CDR3s include the opening cysteine and the closing phenylalanine or tryptophan. A D gene is named only where the DNA matches it firmly. The size entry is marked missing in some rows and otherwise reads once, few, many or a size class.

>TRBD2|TRBV29-1|TRBJ2-1|.
TGCAGCGTTGAAGGGACTAGCACTGAGCAGTTCTTC
CSVEGTSTEQFF
>TRBD2|TRBV27|TRBJ2-3|.
TGTGCCAGCAGTATACGGACTAGCGGGGGGGCCTCAGATACGCAGTATTTT
CASSIRTSGGASDTQYF
>.|TRBV18|TRBJ1-5|.
TGTGCCAGCCTCGCCGGTTTCGGGCAGCCCCAGCATTTT
CASLAGFGQPQHF
>.|TRBV30|TRBJ1-2|.
TGTGCCTGGTCCCGAGAAGACTATGGCTACACCTTC
CAWSREDYGYTF
>TRBD1|TRBV5-1|TRBJ1-6|.
TGCGCCAGCAGCCCCGAGAGACAGGGAAGGGCACCCCTCCACTTT
CASSPERQGRAPLHF
>.|TRBV28|TRBJ2-1|.
TGTGCCAGCAGTTTAGTGGCCAGGAACAATGAGCAGTTCTTC
CASSLVARNNEQFF
>.|TRBV29-1|TRBJ1-1|once
TGCAGCGTTGAAGAACAGGCCCTGGGAACTGAAGCTTTCTTT
CSVEEQALGTEAFF
>.|TRBV6-6|TRBJ2-1|many
TGTGCCAGCAGTTACGGACAGTTCGATGAGCAGTTCTTC
CASSYGQFDEQFF
>.|TRBV9|TRBJ2-2|.
TGTGCCAGCAAAAAGAGGGCCAACACCGGGGAGCTGTTTTTT
CASKKRANTGELFF
>.|TRBV28|TRBJ2-5|.
TGTGCCGTAGTAAACGGACAGCAAGAGACCCAGTACTTC
CAVVNGQQETQYF
>.|TRBV20-1|TRBJ2-1|.
TGCAGTGCCACACCTGGGACTGTGGGGTTCTTC
CSATPGTVGFF
>TRBD1|TRBV6-1|TRBJ1-1|.
TGTGCCAGCAGTGAGACCGGGACAGGGGGCACTGAAGCTTTCTTT
CASSETGTGGTEAFF
>TRBD2|TRBV7-9|TRBJ2-1|.
TGTGCCAGCAGCTTAGCCAGGACTAGCGGTGGCGGGCAGTTCTTC
CASSLARTSGGGQFF
>.|TRBV6-5|TRBJ2-7|few
TGTGCCAGCACACAGGGCAACGAGCAGTACTTC
CASTQGNEQYF
>TRBD2|TRBV29-1|TRBJ2-7|.
TGCAGCGTCGGACTAGTGTGGGAGCAGTACTTC
CSVGLVWEQYF
>.|TRBV19|TRBJ1-1|.
TGTGCCAGTAGTATATGGGGGCCGGTCACTGAAGCTTTCTTT
CASSIWGPVTEAFF
>TRBD2|TRBV7-6|TRBJ2-1|.
TGTGCCAGCAGCTTAGTTTCGGGGGGTTACAATGAGCAGTTCTTC
CASSLVSGGYNEQFF
>TRBD2|TRBV5-6|TRBJ2-1|.
TGTGCCAGCAGCTTGGCCGGACTAGCGGACAATGAGCAGTTCTTC
CASSLAGLADNEQFF
>TRBD2|TRBV7-3|TRBJ2-7|.
TGTGCCAGCAGCTTAAATGGGGCGGGGGAAAACTACGAGCAGTACTTC
CASSLNGAGENYEQYF
>.|TRBV19|TRBJ2-2|.
TGTGCCAGCGCTCCGAACGGGAATAGGATGGCCGGGGAGCTGTTTTTT
CASAPNGNRMAGELFF
>.|TRBV9|TRBJ2-3|.
TGTGCCAGCAGCACCCGGACAGTTAGCACAGATACGCAGTATTTT
CASSTRTVSTDTQYF
>.|TRBV5-4|TRBJ1-6|.
TGTGCCAGCAGCCCGGGACACAGAAGTCTGTCACCCCTCCACTTT
CASSPGHRSLSPLHF
>TRBD2|TRBV6-1|TRBJ2-5|.
TGTGCCAGCGGAGGGCTAGCGGGGATGGGGACCCAGTACTTC
CASGGLAGMGTQYF
>TRBD1|TRBV5-1|TRBJ2-7|.
TGCGCCAGCAGCTTGGGAGGACAGGTTTCAACCTACGAGCAGTACTTC
CASSLGGQVSTYEQYF
>.|TRBV11-2|TRBJ1-1|.
TGTGCCAGCAGCCGTGTGCCAGTTCCTGAAGCTTTCTTT
CASSRVPVPEAFF
>.|TRBV28|TRBJ2-5|.
TGTGCCAGCAGTCTTGGGCGGGTGGTCGGAGAGACCCAGTACTTC
CASSLGRVVGETQYF
>TRBD1|TRBV7-2|TRBJ2-5|.
TGTGCCAGCAGCTTACGGCACAGGGGCCGGCAAGAGACCCCGTACTTC
CASSLRHRGRQETPYF
>TRBD2|TRBV27|TRBJ2-5|.
TGTGCCAGCAAACTAGCGGTAGGCCAAGAGACCCAGTACTTC
CASKLAVGQETQYF
>.|TRBV5-1|TRBJ1-1|.
TGCGCCAGCAGCTTGACAGCTATGAACACTGAAGCTTTCTTT
CASSLTAMNTEAFF
>TRBD2|TRBV18|TRBJ2-3|.
TGTGCCAGCTCACCAGGCCTAGCGGGGGTAGGCACAGATACGCAGTATTTT
CASSPGLAGVGTDTQYF
>TRBD2|TRBV6-1|TRBJ2-3|.
TGTGCCAGCAGTGATCTAACCAGGACTAGCGGGTATACAGATACGCAGTATTTT
CASSDLTRTSGYTDTQYF
>.|TRBV4-1|TRBJ2-4|.
TGCGCCAGCAAGGTTGCGAGGGACTCAAAAAACATTCAGTACTTC
CASKVARDSKNIQYF
>.|TRBV6-1|TRBJ1-1|once
TGTGCCAGCAGTGAAATGGCCCTGAACACTGAAGCTTTCTTT
CASSEMALNTEAFF
>TRBD2|TRBV29-1|TRBJ2-1|.
TGCAGCGTTGAGGTGGGTGGCGGGAGGGGTGAGCAGTTCTTC
CSVEVGGGRGEQFF
>.|TRBV5-1|TRBJ2-5|.
TGCGCCAGCAGCTTAGCGTGGGGGCGGGAGACCCAGTACTTC
CASSLAWGRETQYF
>TRBD1|TRBV6-5|TRBJ1-3|.
TGTGCCAGCACCCCAGACAGGGCTGGAAACACCATATATTTT
CASTPDRAGNTIYF
>.|TRBV15|TRBJ1-4|.
TGTGCCACCAGCAGCCCCGGGGGGGTTGAAAAACTGTTTTTT
CATSSPGGVEKLFF
>TRBD1|TRBV5-4|TRBJ1-2|.
TGTGCCAGCAGCTTATCCGGGACAGGGTTGCAGGGCTACACCTTC
CASSLSGTGLQGYTF
>TRBD2|TRBV11-2|TRBJ2-3|.
TGTGCCAGCAGCCCCCTAGGAAGCGGGGGGGGTGATACGCAGTATTTT
CASSPLGSGGGDTQYF
>.|TRBV25-1|TRBJ1-1|once
TGTGCCAGCCAACAGACGGGAATCTTGAACACTGAAGCTTTCTTT
CASQQTGILNTEAFF
>TRBD2|TRBV29-1|TRBJ2-4|.
TGCAGCGTTAGTTCCTCTAGCGGAGTAGCCAAAAACATTCAGTACTTC
CSVSSSSGVAKNIQYF
>.|TRBV6-5|TRBJ1-6|.
TGTGCCAGCAGCCCCGGGACGCGGGGAAATTCACCCCTCCACTTT
CASSPGTRGNSPLHF
>.|TRBV30|TRBJ1-5|.
TGTGCCTGGAGTCCAGGGGCAGGGCAGGGCCAGCCCCAGCATTTT
CAWSPGAGQGQPQHF
>.|TRBV30|TRBJ1-5|few
TGTGCCTGGAATACGACAGGCGGAATCAATCAGCCCCAGCATTTT
CAWNTTGGINQPQHF